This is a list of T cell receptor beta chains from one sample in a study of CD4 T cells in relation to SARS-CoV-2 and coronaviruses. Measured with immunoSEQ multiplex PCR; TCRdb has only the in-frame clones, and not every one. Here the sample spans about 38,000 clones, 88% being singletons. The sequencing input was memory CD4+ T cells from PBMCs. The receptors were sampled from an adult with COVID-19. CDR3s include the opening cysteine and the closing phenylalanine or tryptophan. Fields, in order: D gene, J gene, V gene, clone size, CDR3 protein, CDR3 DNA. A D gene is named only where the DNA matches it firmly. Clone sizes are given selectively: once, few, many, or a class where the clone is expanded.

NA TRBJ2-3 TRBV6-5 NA CASSYPDVPDTQYF TGTGCCAGCAGTTACCCAGACGTCCCAGATACGCAGTATTTT
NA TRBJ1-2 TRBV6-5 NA CASSSPRRGGWGYTF TGTGCCAGCAGTTCCCCACGGAGAGGGGGTTGGGGCTACACCTTC
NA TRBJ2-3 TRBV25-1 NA CASSAFIAENTDTQYF TGTGCCAGCAGTGCATTTATAGCGGAGAACACAGATACGCAGTATTTT
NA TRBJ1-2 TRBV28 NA CASSLITLRAPGYTF TGTGCCAGCAGTTTAATTACTCTCAGGGCTCCTGGCTACACCTTC
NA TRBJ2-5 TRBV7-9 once CASSLGLATEGTQYF TGTGCCAGCAGCTTGGGACTTGCCACGGAGGGGACCCAGTACTTC
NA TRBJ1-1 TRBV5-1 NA CASSLAGSNTEAFF TGCGCCAGCAGCTTGGCCGGGTCGAACACTGAAGCTTTCTTT
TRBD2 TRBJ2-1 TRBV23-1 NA CASRGVRGGNEQFF TGCGCCAGCAGAGGGGTGCGGGGGGGGAATGAGCAGTTCTTC
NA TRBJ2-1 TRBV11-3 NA CASSLGVAGSSYNEQFF TGTGCCAGCAGCTTAGGTGTAGCAGGGAGCTCCTACAATGAGCAGTTCTTC
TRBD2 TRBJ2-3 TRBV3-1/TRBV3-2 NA CASSQDLFSGSPTDTQYF TGTGCCAGCAGCCAAGATCTTTTTAGCGGGTCCCCCACAGATACGCAGTATTTT
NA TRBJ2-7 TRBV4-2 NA CASSQPTGAGGPSYEQYF TGTGCCAGCAGCCAACCGACAGGGGCCGGGGGGCCTTCCTACGAGCAGTACTTC
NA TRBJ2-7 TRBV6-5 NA CASNTGEQYF TGTGCCAGCAACACGGGCGAGCAGTACTTC
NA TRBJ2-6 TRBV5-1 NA CASSLMGGAISGANVLTF TGCGCCAGCAGCTTGATGGGGGGAGCCATCTCTGGGGCCAACGTCCTGACTTTC
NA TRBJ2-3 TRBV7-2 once CASSFGGGTDTQYF TGTGCCAGCAGCTTTGGCGGGGGCACAGATACGCAGTATTTT
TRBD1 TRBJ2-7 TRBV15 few CATSRGGTGGPEQYF TGTGCCACCAGCAGAGGCGGGACAGGGGGACCCGAGCAGTACTTC
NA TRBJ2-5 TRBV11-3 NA CASSKEVQSGRETQYF TGTGCCAGCAGCAAAGAGGTGCAGTCCGGGAGAGAGACCCAGTACTTC
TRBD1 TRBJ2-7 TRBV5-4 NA CASSSGQGQTHEQYF TGTGCCAGCAGCTCAGGACAGGGGCAAACCCACGAGCAGTACTTC
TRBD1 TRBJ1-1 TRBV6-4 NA CASSDSQGAEAFF TGTGCCAGCAGTGACTCACAGGGGGCTGAAGCTTTCTTT
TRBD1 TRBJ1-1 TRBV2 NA CARPHRGQYLTEAFF TGTGCCAGGCCCCACAGGGGGCAGTACCTCACTGAAGCTTTCTTT
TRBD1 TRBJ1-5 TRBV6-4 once CASRNTGGRGNQPQHF TGTGCCAGCAGGAACACAGGGGGCAGGGGCAATCAGCCCCAGCATTTT
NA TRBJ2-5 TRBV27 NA CASRHGGVETQYF TGTGCCAGCAGACACGGGGGTGTGGAGACCCAGTACTTC
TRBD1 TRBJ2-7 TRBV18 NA CASSQARQGAYEQYF TGTGCCAGCTCACAGGCCCGACAGGGGGCCTACGAGCAGTACTTC
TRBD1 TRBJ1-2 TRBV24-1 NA CATSDFPGTGGAYYGYTF TGTGCCACCAGTGACTTTCCCGGGACAGGGGGCGCGTACTATGGCTACACCTTC
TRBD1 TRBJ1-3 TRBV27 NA CASSRQGVSGNTIYF TGTGCCAGCAGTAGACAGGGGGTCTCTGGAAACACCATATATTTT
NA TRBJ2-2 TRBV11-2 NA CASSLVRGVNTGELFF TGTGCCAGCAGCTTAGTGCGGGGAGTCAACACCGGGGAGCTGTTTTTT
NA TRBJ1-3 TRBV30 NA CAWSVKRDTGNTIYF TGTGCCTGGAGTGTAAAGAGGGATACTGGAAACACCATATATTTT
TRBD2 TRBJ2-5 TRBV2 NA CASSGTGTSAGRGTQYF TGTGCCAGCAGTGGCACCGGGACTAGCGCCGGGCGAGGGACCCAGTACTTC
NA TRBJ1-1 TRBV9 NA CASSVTTNMNTEAFF TGTGCCAGCAGCGTAACGACGAACATGAACACTGAAGCTTTCTTT
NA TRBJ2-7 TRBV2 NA CASTNGEGLTPEQYF TGTGCCAGCACCAACGGGGAAGGGCTGACGCCCGAGCAGTACTTC
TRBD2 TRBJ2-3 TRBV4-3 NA CASSQEGAGGPDTQYF TGCGCCAGCAGCCAAGAGGGGGCGGGGGGCCCAGATACGCAGTATTTT
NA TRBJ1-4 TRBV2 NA CASSLGVGRHEKLFF TGTGCCAGCAGCCTCGGCGTGGGACGTCATGAAAAACTGTTTTTT
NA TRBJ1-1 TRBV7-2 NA CASSLAPGVRTEAFF TGTGCCAGCAGCTTAGCGCCGGGGGTGAGAACTGAAGCTTTCTTT
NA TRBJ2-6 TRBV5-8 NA CASSTIQGGGANVLTF TGTGCCAGCAGCACAATACAGGGAGGTGGGGCCAACGTCCTGACTTTC
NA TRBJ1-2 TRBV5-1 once CASSRHDSGRNYGYTF TGCGCCAGCAGTCGCCATGATTCAGGGAGGAATTATGGCTACACCTTC
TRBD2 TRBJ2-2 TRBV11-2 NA CASSPAGVGRLGELFF TGTGCCAGCAGCCCCGCGGGGGTAGGGCGGCTCGGGGAGCTGTTTTTT
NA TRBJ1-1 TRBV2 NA CASSEGGGTEAFF TGTGCCAGCAGTGAAGGGGGAGGCACTGAAGCTTTCTTT
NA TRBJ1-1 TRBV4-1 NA CASSHLLRGDTEAFF TGCGCCAGCAGCCACCTCTTAAGGGGGGACACTGAAGCTTTCTTT
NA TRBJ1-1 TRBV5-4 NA CASSLVSNTEAFF TGTGCCAGCAGCTTGGTCTCGAACACTGAAGCTTTCTTT
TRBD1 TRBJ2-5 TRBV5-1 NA CASSLVDRGGETQYF TGCGCCAGCAGCTTGGTAGACAGGGGAGGAGAGACCCAGTACTTC
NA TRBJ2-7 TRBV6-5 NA CASSMLQQGYEQYF TGTGCCAGCAGTATGCTGCAACAGGGCTACGAGCAGTACTTC
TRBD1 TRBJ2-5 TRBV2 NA CASSPQGVQETQYF TGTGCCAGCAGCCCACAGGGGGTCCAAGAGACCCAGTACTTC